Below are 13 T cell receptor beta chains sequenced from a single sample in a study of post-analysis software for immune sequencing data. General observations from the study: Higher frequency in patients than in controls was seen for roughly 5 TRBV segments, with TRBV5-6, TRBV5-1 and TRBV20-1 among them.

Which antigens these TCRs recognize remains unknown. Unique molecular identifiers tagged the TCR beta cDNA libraries. TCRdb ran MiXCR on the PCR reads and lists one entry per CDR3 protein. Of 700,000 to 800,000 distinct CDR3 sequences in the sample, roughly 27% were seen once. Material: blood. These receptors came from a girl aged 5-17 years with multiple sclerosis.

This clonotype was seen at least ten times. V is TRBV20-1 and J is TRBJ2-1; 11 bases match TRBD2. This CDR3 is 16 amino acids long. From germline, CDR1 is DFQATT and CDR2 SNEGSKA (reference sequence). Trimming took 1 base from V and 1 from J; bases not matched to a gene: 3. The CDR3 region is CSARGLAGPSYNEQFF. CDR3 sequence (DNA): TGCAGTGCTAGAGGACTAGCGGGACCATCCTACAATGAGCAGTTCTTC.

This clonotype has only a few counts. This chain joins TRBV5-1 and TRBJ1-1, with 7 bases matching TRBD1. The V and J ends lost 7 bases and 5 bases, in that order; junction bases with no gene match: 11. The germline gives CDR1 SGHRS, CDR2 YFSETQ. This CDR3 comprises 14 residues. CDR3 DNA: TGCGCCAGCGCCCGACAGGGACCGCATACTGAAGCTTTCTTT. Amino acid sequence: CASARQGPHTEAFF.

The V and J genes are TRBV29-1 and TRBJ2-6; D uncertain. V dropped 6 bases and J dropped 0 bases, with 18 bases sitting between them. There are 17 residues in the CDR3. CDR1 is SQVTM and CDR2 is ANQGSEA in the germline V gene. The CDR3 region is CSVGTALRPSGANVLTF. The CDR3 DNA reads as TGCAGCGTGGGTACGGCGCTAAGGCCCTCTGGGGCCAACGTCCTGACTTTC. Together with reference TRBV29-1 and TRBJ2-6, the CDR3 gives the full variable domain: SAVISQKPSRDICQRGTSLTIQCQVDSQVTMMFWYRQQPGQSLTLIATANQGSEATYESGFVIDKFPISRPNLTFSTLTVSNMSPEDSSIYLCSVGTALRPSGANVLTFGAGSRLTVL.

Comment on this clonotype: Germline is not matched at one junction end, which may reflect a read error. The rearrangement uses TRBV2 and TRBJ2-5, with D maybe TRBD2 (6 bases). The length of the CDR3 is 17 residues. CDR1 and CDR2 from the germline V gene are SNHLY and FYNNEI. The CDR3 spells CVSSLLGAGSPTETQYF. The CDR3 DNA is TGTGTCAGCAGTTTGCTTGGGGCGGGATCTCCCACAGAGACCCAGTACTTC.

V and J are TRBV7-9 and TRBJ2-3; TRBD2 agrees at 8 bases. After removal of 1 base from V and 1 base from J, the junction contained 4 bases not matched to a gene. The CDR3 has 16 residues. Germline CDR1 and CDR2: SEHNR and FQNEAQ (reference sequence). The CDR3 spells CASSLESLAGTDTQYF. CDR3 nucleotide sequence: TGTGCCAGCAGCTTAGAGTCACTAGCGGGCACAGATACGCAGTATTTT.

The CDR3: CASSLGFGRNTEAFF. CDR3 in DNA: TGTGCCAGCAGCTTAGGGTTTGGAAGGAACACTGAAGCTTTCTTT. The chain couples TRBV7-9 to TRBJ1-1, with D unclear. The CDR3 extends over 15 amino acids. Trimming cost V 1 base and J 1 base, with 10 bases left between them. Germline V gene sequence: CDR1 SEHNR, CDR2 FQNEAQ (reference sequence).

This chain connects TRBV7-9 to TRBJ2-6; tentative D call: TRBD2 (5 bases). This CDR3 contains 17 residues. Germline assignment: CDR1 SEHNR and CDR2 FQNEAQ (reference sequence). With 5 bases removed from V and 0 bases from J, the gap between germline ends came to 14 bases. CDR3 bases: TGTGCCAGCAGCCCAACTGGGGAGAGCTCTGGGGCCAACGTCCTGACTTTC. It codes for CASSPTGESSGANVLTF.

About this clonotype itself: A clone one base away is much larger, so this may be a read error. The CDR3 DNA is TGCGGCGCCCTACACCGGGACAGGGGGCATGGCGAGCAGTACTTC. It encodes CGALHRDRGHGEQYF. The chain joins TRBV29-1 to TRBJ2-5, with 12 bases lining up with TRBD1. With the DNA end fitting TRBJ2-7 better, the J assignment may be wrong. The germline V gene encodes CDR1 SQVTM and CDR2 ANQGSEA. This CDR3 comprises 15 residues.

The V call is TRBV7-8, the J call TRBJ1-5, with a tentative D call TRBD1 (6 bases). Germline V gene lookup returns CDR1 SGHVS and CDR2 FQNEAQ. The ends were cut back, 4 bases at V and 6 bases at J, with 16 bases in the middle. The CDR3 covers 15 residues. The CDR3, as DNA: TGTGCCAGCAGCTGGGGGGGGCTCGACATTCAGCCCCAGCATTTT. It translates to CASSWGGLDIQPQHF.

At least ten counts were recorded for this clonotype. The rearrangement joins TRBV29-1 to TRBJ1-2; no firm D call. This CDR3 has 11 residues. V was clipped by 1 base and J by 6 bases, with 6 bases between them. CDR1 is SQVTM and CDR2 is ANQGSEA in the germline V gene. CDR3 DNA: TGCAGCGTTGAAGGAAGGCATGGCTACACCTTC. Translated, it gives CSVEGRHGYTF. The full variable domain, completed using reference TRBV29-1 and TRBJ1-2, is SAVISQKPSRDICQRGTSLTIQCQVDSQVTMMFWYRQQPGQSLTLIATANQGSEATYESGFVIDKFPISRPNLTFSTLTVSNMSPEDSSIYLCSVEGRHGYTFGSGTRLTVV.

This clonotype has more than one count but fewer than ten. This chain's CDR3 is CASSLEAASPLHF. The DNA of the CDR3 is TGTGCCAGCAGCTTGGAGGCCGCTTCACCCCTCCACTTT. The genes are TRBV5-5 and TRBJ1-6; no firm D call. V lost 0 bases and J 9 bases, leaving 7 bases between the germline ends. The germline gives CDR1 SGHKS, CDR2 YYEKEE (reference sequence). The CDR3 is made up of 13 amino acids.

This chain uses TRBV2 with TRBJ2-2, with 7 bases that match TRBD1. The V gene's germline CDR1 is SNHLY and CDR2 FYNNEI. V lost 2 bases, J lost 4 bases, and 1 base stayed unmatched. This CDR3 comprises 14 residues. CDR3 DNA sequence: TGTGCCAGCAGTGAAAGGGGGCGCACCGGGGAGCTGTTTTTT. Translated: CASSERGRTGELFF.

This clonotype was found a few times. The V call is TRBV7-9, the J call TRBJ1-1; D not certain. The V end was cut by 1 base, the J end by 10 bases, with 13 bases between. Germline V gene lookup returns CDR1 SEHNR and CDR2 FQNEAQ (reference sequence). The CDR3 spans 13 residues. This CDR3 reads CASSLGRGLGAFF. The CDR3 nucleotides read TGTGCCAGCAGCTTAGGCCGCGGTTTGGGAGCTTTCTTT.